This T cell receptor beta chain stems from a study of blood T cell repertoires in COVID-19. Study-wide context: T cells, B-cell-depleted T cells, or PBMCs supplied cDNA or gDNA.

CDR3 length: 14 residues. Per the germline V gene, CDR1 is KGHDR and CDR2 is SFDVKD. Trimming left V 1 base short and J 6 bases short, with 8 bases between. Original analysis: Reference gene primer amplification gave nucleated cell count estimates. Produced via immunoSEQ multiplex PCR; TCRdb's table is partial and in-frame only. Clone size and V and J calls were adopted from that table, with D and trimming inferred from the DNA. The sample comprises around 160,000 clones, 80% to 90% of which are singletons, and roughly 8.8% rests with the top ten. Sequencing was done on a sample of peripheral blood. The chain carries TRBV24-1 and TRBJ2-2; D is perhaps TRBD1 (5 bases). The clonotype was recovered from a human donor with acute or convalescent COVID-19. The donor label of this sample is uncertain. In DNA, the CDR3 is TGTGCCACCAGTGATTTAGCAGGGCCCGGGGAGCTGTTTTTT. Amino acids: CATSDLAGPGELFF.